This T cell receptor beta chain appears in the sequencing data of a study of T cell responses to AZD1222 COVID-19 vaccine. The CDR3 spans 13 residues. Germline V gene data show CDR1 as MDHEN and CDR2 as SYDVKM. V trimming: 6 bases; J trimming: 4 bases; junction bases outside the gene matches: 5. Libraries were prepared by immunoSEQ multiplex PCR; TCRdb keeps only in-frame clonotypes and omits some of them. This sample has roughly 120,000 clones, with 70% to 90% found just once. This rearrangement joins TRBV28 to TRBJ1-2, with 7 bases aligning to TRBD1. The source of this sequence is an adult in good health. The sample here was peripheral blood, taken on day 0 of MenACWY control vaccination. The CDR3 sequence is CASSADRAYGYTF. CDR3 DNA: TGTGCCAGCAGCGCCGACAGGGCCTATGGCTACACCTTC.